These T cell receptor beta chains were read from a single sample in a study of spatial heterogeneity in lung cancer. TCRdb passed the 5' RACE reads through MiXCR, listing each CDR3 protein once. The table includes about 5,000 distinct CDR3 sequences, around 13% detected once. The material was lung tumor tissue, obtained at surgery. These receptors all come from a female donor with early-stage non-small cell lung cancer. Each CDR3 is given with its conserved first and last residue. A D gene is named only where the DNA matches it firmly. Size is omitted from some rows. Given values are once, few, many or a class for expanded clones.

j_gene | len | d_gene | v_gene | abundance | CDR3aa | CDR3nt
TRBJ2-1 | 14 | TRBD2 | TRBV13 | many | CASNSGGGGNEQFF | TGTGCCAGCAACAGCGGGGGGGGAGGCAATGAGCAGTTCTTC
TRBJ2-7 | 16 | TRBD2 | TRBV7-2 | medium-sized | CASSAFGTSGAYEQYF | TGTGCCAGCAGCGCTTTCGGGACTAGCGGGGCCTACGAGCAGTACTTC
TRBJ1-2 | 13 | - | TRBV28 | medium-sized | CASSDVDNYGYTF | TGTGCCAGCAGTGACGTGGACAACTATGGCTACACCTTC
TRBJ2-2 | 16 | - | TRBV14 | many | CASSLTGTKNTGELFF | TGTGCCAGCAGCCTGACCGGGACGAAGAACACCGGGGAGCTGTTTTTT
TRBJ2-1 | 14 | TRBD2 | TRBV12-3/TRBV12-4 | many | CASRASGGPGEQFF | TGTGCCAGCAGAGCTAGCGGGGGGCCAGGTGAGCAGTTCTTC
TRBJ1-6 | 15 | - | TRBV28 | medium-sized | CASNRASSYNSPLHF | TGTGCCAGCAACCGGGCGAGCTCCTATAATTCACCCCTCCACTTT
TRBJ2-2 | 18 | TRBD1 | TRBV7-2 | medium-sized | CASSLEHGTGIVTGELFF | TGTGCCAGCAGCTTAGAGCACGGGACAGGGATAGTCACCGGGGAGCTGTTTTTT
TRBJ2-5 | 14 | - | TRBV30 | medium-sized | CAWSVLAGQETQYF | TGTGCCTGGAGTGTACTGGCGGGTCAAGAGACCCAGTACTTC
TRBJ2-5 | 15 | - | TRBV3-1 | - | CANLTGHPMQETQYF | TGTGCCAATCTCACCGGACATCCCATGCAAGAGACCCAGTACTTC
TRBJ1-6 | 15 | - | TRBV7-2 | many | CASSLTGLNNSPLHF | TGTGCCAGCAGCTTAACGGGGTTAAATAATTCACCCCTCCACTTT
TRBJ2-5 | 16 | TRBD2 | TRBV20-1 | medium-sized | CSVGFGTSGGAETQYF | TGCAGTGTAGGGTTCGGGACTAGCGGGGGGGCGGAGACCCAGTACTTC
TRBJ1-5 | 14 | - | TRBV12-3/TRBV12-4 | many | CASSINYSNQPQHF | TGTGCCAGCAGTATAAATTATAGCAATCAGCCCCAGCATTTT
TRBJ2-1 | 14 | - | TRBV20-1 | - | CSAINFPEDSRTFF | TGCAGTGCTATCAACTTTCCGGAGGACTCCCGCACCTTCTTC
TRBJ2-5 | 12 | - | TRBV13 | few | CASSLAAETQYF | TGTGCCAGCAGCTTAGCAGCAGAGACCCAGTACTTC
TRBJ2-7 | 15 | - | TRBV5-8 | medium-sized | CASSLEQEGFSEQYF | TGTGCCAGCAGCTTGGAACAGGAAGGTTTTAGCGAGCAGTACTTC
TRBJ2-3 | 12 | - | TRBV6-5 | medium-sized | CASLPGWAAQYF | TGTGCCTCACTTCCGGGGTGGGCGGCGCAGTATTTT
TRBJ1-5 | 13 | - | TRBV7-8 | many | CASSLDRNQPQHF | TGTGCCAGCAGCTTAGACCGCAATCAGCCCCAGCATTTT
TRBJ2-3 | 16 | TRBD2 | TRBV5-1 | - | CASSTRTSGTGDTQYF | TGTGCCAGCAGCACTAGGACTAGCGGGACCGGAGATACGCAGTATTTT
TRBJ2-5 | 14 | TRBD1 | TRBV19 | medium-sized | CASSRTGGRETQYF | TGTGCCAGTAGTAGGACAGGGGGCCGAGAGACCCAGTACTTC
TRBJ1-4 | 12 | - | TRBV29-1 | once | CSVGREKEKLFF | TGCAGCGTAGGACGGGAGAAAGAAAAACTGTTTTTT
TRBJ2-7 | 13 | - | TRBV11-2 | medium-sized | CASSLVSRNEQYF | TGTGCCAGCAGCTTAGTGTCTAGGAACGAGCAGTACTTC
TRBJ1-4 | 14 | TRBD1 | TRBV10-3 | - | CAISPGQGNEKLFF | TGTGCCATCAGTCCGGGACAGGGGAATGAAAAACTGTTTTTT
TRBJ2-5 | 11 | - | TRBV18 | many | CASSPQETQYF | TGTGCCAGCTCACCTCAAGAGACCCAGTACTTC
TRBJ2-1 | 13 | - | TRBV6-5 | many | CASTQGSYTEQFF | TGTGCCAGCACCCAGGGGTCGTACACTGAGCAGTTCTTC
TRBJ2-7 | 15 | - | TRBV5-1 | medium-sized | CASSAGGGGEYEQYF | TGCGCCAGCAGCGCTGGGGGCGGGGGTGAATACGAGCAGTACTTC
TRBJ2-3 | 15 | TRBD1 | TRBV11-2 | - | CASSLTRGHADTQYF | TGTGCCAGCAGCTTAACGAGGGGGCACGCAGATACGCAGTATTTT
TRBJ1-2 | 16 | - | TRBV9 | - | CASSVEDTNAPGGYTF | TGTGCCAGCAGCGTAGAGGACACGAATGCCCCTGGGGGCTACACCTTC
TRBJ2-3 | 15 | TRBD2 | TRBV18 | medium-sized | CASSLLAGGTDTQYF | TGTGCCAGCTCCCTACTAGCGGGGGGCACAGATACGCAGTATTTT
TRBJ1-2 | 17 | TRBD1 | TRBV4-1 | medium-sized | CASSQPRGTGDFYGYTF | TGCGCCAGCAGCCAACCAAGGGGGACAGGAGATTTCTATGGCTACACCTTC
TRBJ2-6 | 17 | - | TRBV6-5 | medium-sized | CATRAQVGFSGANVLTF | TGTGCCACCAGAGCCCAGGTGGGATTCTCTGGGGCCAACGTCCTGACTTTC
TRBJ1-4 | 12 | - | TRBV28 | - | CASSGQVEKLFF | TGTGCCAGCAGTGGCCAGGTGGAAAAACTGTTTTTT
TRBJ1-4 | 16 | TRBD1 | TRBV20-1 | medium-sized | CSARRRMGTGNEKLFF | TGCAGTGCTAGACGCCGGATGGGGACAGGGAATGAAAAACTGTTTTTT
TRBJ2-7 | 10 | - | TRBV7-3 | many | CASSLTVSEF | TGTGCCAGCAGCTTAACAGTCTCGGAGTTC
TRBJ1-1 | 13 | - | TRBV5-4 | few | CASSRGGGTEAFF | TGTGCCAGCAGCCGGGGCGGTGGCACTGAAGCTTTCTTT
TRBJ2-7 | 12 | TRBD1 | TRBV29-1 | many | CSVERGGSEQYF | TGCAGCGTGGAAAGAGGGGGCAGCGAGCAGTACTTC
TRBJ2-7 | 15 | - | TRBV28 | medium-sized | CASSFLGFSSYEQYF | TGTGCCAGCAGTTTCTTGGGTTTCAGCTCCTACGAGCAGTACTTC
TRBJ2-1 | 15 | TRBD2 | TRBV7-8 | few | CASSFSGTTYNEQFF | TGTGCCAGCAGCTTCAGCGGGACCACCTACAATGAGCAGTTCTTC
TRBJ2-5 | 14 | TRBD1 | TRBV27 | medium-sized | CASSLKGQGETQYF | TGTGCCAGCAGTTTAAAGGGACAGGGAGAGACCCAGTACTTC
TRBJ2-1 | 16 | - | TRBV11-2 | - | CASSLTGADSRNEQFF | TGTGCCAGCAGCTTAACCGGGGCGGACAGTCGCAATGAGCAGTTCTTC
TRBJ2-2 | 15 | - | TRBV19 | medium-sized | CASSLRPGGTGELFF | TGTGCCAGTAGCCTCCGACCGGGTGGGACCGGGGAGCTGTTTTTT
TRBJ1-2 | 14 | TRBD1 | TRBV12-3/TRBV12-4 | - | CASRSTGGLHGYTF | TGTGCCAGCAGGTCCACAGGGGGCCTCCATGGCTACACCTTC
TRBJ2-7 | 15 | TRBD1 | TRBV11-2 | medium-sized | CASSSRQGLSSEQYF | TGTGCCAGCAGCTCCAGACAGGGGCTATCGAGCGAGCAGTACTTC
TRBJ1-6 | 15 | - | TRBV5-1 | medium-sized | CASSSRTEANSPLHF | TGCGCCAGCAGCTCACGGACAGAAGCAAATTCACCCCTCCACTTT
TRBJ1-1 | 16 | TRBD1 | TRBV6-5 | medium-sized | CASSYSPGQANTEAFF | TGTGCCAGCAGTTACTCGCCGGGACAGGCTAACACTGAAGCTTTCTTT
TRBJ2-1 | 20 | TRBD1 | TRBV14 | - | CASSQAEGGALGWSYNEQFF | TGTGCCAGCAGCCAAGCCGAAGGGGGCGCCTTGGGCTGGTCCTACAATGAGCAGTTCTTC
TRBJ2-7 | 14 | - | TRBV7-8 | medium-sized | CASSPRDQTYEQYF | TGTGCCAGCAGCCCCCGGGACCAAACCTACGAGCAGTACTTC
TRBJ2-2 | 15 | - | TRBV27 | medium-sized | CASSLSQANTGELFF | TGTGCCAGCAGTTTGAGTCAGGCGAACACCGGGGAGCTGTTTTTT
TRBJ1-2 | 15 | - | TRBV10-1 | - | CASSDGSAGTYGYTF | TGCGCCAGCAGTGACGGCAGCGCGGGGACGTATGGCTACACCTTC
TRBJ2-6 | 15 | - | TRBV7-2 | medium-sized | CASSFGGSGANVLTF | TGTGCCAGCAGCTTCGGTGGCTCTGGGGCCAACGTCCTGACTTTC
TRBJ1-1 | 12 | - | TRBV10-3 | - | CASRRGNTEAFF | TGTGCCTCCCGGCGAGGGAACACTGAAGCTTTCTTT
TRBJ1-5 | 16 | - | TRBV6-1 | medium-sized | CASSHAETFSNQPQHF | TGTGCCAGCAGTCACGCCGAGACATTTAGCAATCAGCCCCAGCATTTT
TRBJ1-4 | 15 | - | TRBV3-1 | many | CASSQGMTTNEKLFF | TGTGCCAGCAGCCAAGGCATGACAACTAATGAAAAACTGTTTTTT
TRBJ1-4 | 15 | TRBD1 | TRBV12-3/TRBV12-4 | medium-sized | CASSSSDRQGEKLFF | TGTGCCAGCAGTTCCTCGGACAGACAGGGTGAAAAACTGTTTTTT
TRBJ1-4 | 11 | - | TRBV6-5 | few | CASSYGEKLFF | TGTGCCAGCAGTTACGGTGAAAAACTGTTTTTT
TRBJ2-6 | 15 | - | TRBV7-2 | medium-sized | CASSFKASGANVLTF | TGTGCCAGCAGTTTTAAAGCCTCTGGGGCCAACGTCCTGACTTTC
TRBJ2-1 | 14 | TRBD2 | TRBV20-1 | few | CSADVGGGYNEQFF | TGCAGTGCCGACGTAGGCGGGGGGTACAATGAGCAGTTCTTC
TRBJ2-7 | 12 | - | TRBV6-2/TRBV6-3 | medium-sized | CASSLTMFEQYF | TGTGCCAGCAGCTTGACGATGTTTGAGCAGTACTTC
TRBJ1-5 | 16 | TRBD1 | TRBV20-1 | many | CSAARTGGNSNQPQHF | TGCAGTGCAGCCCGGACAGGGGGAAATAGCAATCAGCCCCAGCATTTT
TRBJ2-3 | 16 | TRBD1 | TRBV6-6 | medium-sized | CASSYGTVSSTDTQYF | TGTGCCAGCAGTTACGGGACAGTCTCTAGCACAGATACGCAGTATTTT